This T cell receptor beta chain comes out of a study of Ad26.COV2.S vaccination and SARS-CoV-2 variants. Points from the study as a whole: Substantial breadth was reported for post-vaccination spike-specific CD8+ and CD4+ T cells.

Germline V gene lookup returns CDR1 MNHEY and CDR2 SMNVEV (reference sequence). The CDR3 has 16 amino acids. V was pared by 6 bases and J by 3 bases, with 10 bases of the junction left unmatched. Sequenced by immunoSEQ multiplex PCR; TCRdb stores in-frame clones only, minus some. Of around 300,000 clones listed, approximately 86% were seen once; the top ten hold about 10%. Indicated treatment: 15 to 20 received Ad26.COV2.S at low or high dose, single or two shots; 5 received placebo; per-sample allocation not given. Sample collection was performed on day 63 after the first vaccine or placebo injection. As regards this clone: The antigen is undetermined.

This sequence was found in a person between 18 and 60 years old who received the Ad26.COV2.S COVID-19 vaccine or a placebo. The rearrangement joins TRBV27 to TRBJ2-7, with 11 bases fitting TRBD1. This sample comprised peripheral blood, obtained in a trial of Ad26.COV2.S vaccine versus placebo. DNA of the CDR3: TGTGCCAGCAGGGACAGGGGGCTTTCTTCGGTCTACGAGCAGTACTTC. Amino acids: CASRDRGLSSVYEQYF.